Detailed here is one T cell receptor beta chain. Measured with immunoSEQ multiplex PCR; TCRdb has only the in-frame clones, and not every one. The table lists 200,000 to 250,000 clones, roughly 86% of them singletons, with about 12% in the top ten. The V gene end was trimmed by 2 bases and the J gene end by 4 bases; junction bases not matched to a gene: 11. Germline values: CDR1 MNHEY, CDR2 SVGAGI. The CDR3 is 16 amino acids. This sample is part of a study of blood T cell repertoires in COVID-19. Study-wide background: Some COVID-19 samples were acute and others convalescent; all came from the United States, Italy and Spain. In each case, the material was cDNA or gDNA derived from T cells, B-cell-depleted T cells, or PBMCs.

The rearrangement uses TRBV6-5 and TRBJ2-7; TRBD2 aligns across 7 bases. This sequence originates from a man older than 75 with acute or convalescent COVID-19. Sequencing was done on a sample of peripheral blood. The CDR3: CASSYRGVGGVYEQYF. The CDR3 bases are TGTGCCAGCAGTTACCGGGGGGTCGGGGGTGTATACGAGCAGTACTTC.